Detailed here is one T cell receptor (beta chain). The length of the CDR3 is 14 residues. Deletions cut 4 bases from V and 1 base from J, with 12 bases between. CDR1 SGHDT and CDR2 YYEEEE come from the germline V gene. The data were obtained in a study of blood T cell repertoires in COVID-19. The overall study: PBMCs, B-cell-depleted T cells, or T cells provided the cDNA or gDNA that made up the material.

Patients from Seattle were sampled longitudinally, starting during active infection. In the original processing: Estimation of nucleated cell counts relied on the amplification of reference gene primers. The protocol was immunoSEQ multiplex PCR, while the TCRdb copy is restricted to in-frame clones and leaves out a portion. That table furnishes V, J and clone size, whereas the DNA furnished D and trimming. The sample consists of roughly 100,000 clones, 80% to 95% of them appearing once. This sequence joins TRBV5-6 and TRBJ2-7; D perhaps matches TRBD1 (6 bases). The sequenced sample consisted of peripheral blood. This receptor was taken from a woman aged 50 to 60 with COVID-19, enrolled during active disease. CDR3: CASSAGQTSYEQYV. CDR3 DNA: TGTGCCAGCAGCGCTGGACAGACATCCTACGAGCAGTACGTC.